A selection of T cell receptor beta chains follows, all from one sample in a study of shared clonotypes between healthy human individuals. Repertoires were generated with immunoSEQ multiplex PCR, while TCRdb's copy carries only in-frame clones and drops some. Of millions of clones listed, just under 95% were seen once; the top ten hold 0.85% to 1.2%. The sequencing sample was made of naive CD8+ T cells sorted from blood. Every receptor here comes from a man in his late teens or twenties in good health. Each CDR3 is given with its conserved first and last residue. A D gene is named only where the DNA matches it firmly. The size entry is marked missing in some rows and otherwise reads once, few, many or a size class.

>TRBJ1-6|-|-|TRBV28
CASELGTYNSPLHF
TGTGCCAGCGAATTAGGGACTTATAATTCACCCCTCCACTTT
>TRBJ2-3|-|-|TRBV27
CASSFQAEVTDTQYF
TGTGCCAGCAGTTTCCAAGCCGAGGTCACAGATACGCAGTATTTT
>TRBJ2-1|-|-|TRBV19
CASSIGGNEQFF
TGTGCCAGTAGTATCGGAGGGAATGAGCAGTTCTTC
>TRBJ2-1|-|-|TRBV29-1
CSVEDGESSYNEQFF
TGCAGCGTTGAGGACGGGGAGAGCTCCTACAATGAGCAGTTCTTC
>TRBJ2-3|-|-|TRBV5-6
CASSLAGRTDTQYF
TGTGCCAGCAGCTTGGCAGGCCGCACAGATACGCAGTATTTT
>TRBJ1-2|TRBD1|-|TRBV27
CASSPQGQHYGYTF
TGTGCCAGCAGTCCTCAGGGACAGCACTATGGCTACACCTTC
>TRBJ2-5|TRBD2|-|TRBV7-3
CASSSGGASGETQYF
TGTGCCAGCAGCTCCGGGGGGGCTTCGGGAGAGACCCAGTACTTC
>TRBJ2-7|-|-|TRBV9
CASSVGGAQYEQYF
TGTGCCAGCAGCGTAGGGGGGGCCCAGTACGAGCAGTACTTC
>TRBJ2-5|-|-|TRBV7-9
CASSFPIGHSKEETQYF
TGTGCCAGCAGCTTTCCGATTGGGCACAGCAAAGAAGAGACCCAGTACTTC
>TRBJ2-5|TRBD1|-|TRBV6-6
CASRDRGGETQYF
TGTGCCAGCAGGGACAGGGGAGGAGAGACCCAGTACTTC
>TRBJ2-7|-|-|TRBV4-3
CASSQDIGDLYEQYF
TGCGCCAGCAGCCAAGATATCGGGGACCTCTACGAGCAGTACTTC
>TRBJ1-2|-|-|TRBV27
CASRHGGGNYGYTF
TGTGCCAGCAGACATGGGGGAGGTAACTATGGCTACACCTTC
>TRBJ2-5|TRBD1|-|TRBV4-3
CASSRERGQKETQYF
TGCGCCAGCAGTCGGGAAAGGGGGCAGAAGGAGACCCAGTACTTC
>TRBJ2-5|TRBD2|-|TRBV5-1
CASSFLGLADGRETQYF
TGCGCCAGCAGCTTTCTGGGACTAGCGGACGGTAGGGAGACCCAGTACTTC
>TRBJ2-4|-|-|TRBV30
CAWMGLLAKNIQYF
TGTGCCTGGATGGGGTTACTAGCCAAAAACATTCAGTACTTC
>TRBJ2-2|TRBD1|once|TRBV4-2
CASSQDTGAGNTGELFF
TGTGCCAGCAGCCAAGATACAGGGGCTGGGAACACCGGGGAGCTGTTTTTT
>TRBJ1-2|-|-|TRBV18
CASSPRNISSTGGYTF
TGTGCCAGCTCACCACGGAACATTTCGAGTACTGGCGGCTACACCTTC
>TRBJ2-3|-|-|TRBV9
CASSVSARSTDTQYF
TGTGCCAGCAGCGTATCAGCGAGAAGCACAGATACGCAGTATTTT
>TRBJ2-7|-|-|TRBV9
CASSVAGAGDEQYF
TGTGCCAGCAGCGTAGCGGGGGCAGGGGACGAGCAGTACTTC
>TRBJ1-6|-|once|TRBV6-1
CASSETGDNSYNSPLHF
TGTGCCAGCAGTGAAACGGGTGATAACTCCTATAATTCACCCCTCCACTTT
>TRBJ1-1|TRBD1|-|TRBV6-5
CASSQDRATEAFF
TGTGCCAGCAGTCAAGACAGGGCTACTGAAGCTTTCTTT
>TRBJ1-6|-|few|TRBV9
CASSVGRTRNSPLHF
TGTGCCAGCAGCGTCGGAAGGACGCGCAATTCACCCCTCCACTTT
>TRBJ2-7|-|-|TRBV7-7
CASSYSPRDEQYF
TGTGCTAGCAGCTACTCTCCTCGGGACGAGCAGTACTTC
>TRBJ2-5|-|-|TRBV10-2
CASRECCQETQYF
TGCGCCAGCAGAGAGTGCTGCCAAGAGACCCAGTACTTC
>TRBJ2-2|-|-|TRBV27
CASSHGLNTGELFF
TGTGCCAGCAGCCACGGTCTCAACACCGGGGAGCTGTTTTTT
>TRBJ2-3|-|once|TRBV7-9
CASSPSGLGNGDTQYF
TGTGCCAGCAGCCCCAGCGGTTTGGGGAATGGGGATACGCAGTATTTT
>TRBJ2-5|-|-|TRBV6-5
CASSYSLGDIGTQYF
TGTGCCAGCAGTTACTCGTTGGGGGATATAGGGACCCAGTACTTC
>TRBJ2-7|-|-|TRBV6-5
CASSYSPGQDSYEQYF
TGTGCCAGCAGTTACTCACCGGGACAAGACTCCTACGAGCAGTACTTC
>TRBJ1-6|-|-|TRBV28
CASRQIEGGYNSPLHF
TGTGCCAGCAGACAGATCGAGGGGGGCTATAATTCACCCCTCCACTTT
>TRBJ1-1|-|-|TRBV20-1
CSARARAEAFF
TGCAGTGCTAGAGCTAGGGCTGAAGCTTTCTTT
>TRBJ2-7|TRBD1|-|TRBV6-5
CASSYSWTGASYEQYF
TGTGCCAGCAGTTACTCTTGGACAGGGGCTTCCTACGAGCAGTACTTC
>TRBJ2-5|TRBD1|-|TRBV5-1
CASSLPQQGASETQYF
TGCGCCAGCAGCTTGCCTCAACAGGGGGCAAGTGAGACCCAGTACTTC
>TRBJ2-7|-|-|TRBV7-6
CASSPQTDGAYEQYF
TGTGCCAGCAGCCCACAGACGGATGGTGCCTACGAGCAGTACTTC
>TRBJ1-6|-|-|TRBV4-1
CASSQVGGKSSYNSPLHF
TGCGCCAGCAGCCAAGTGGGGGGAAAAAGCTCCTATAATTCACCCCTCCACTTT
>TRBJ2-5|TRBD2|-|TRBV10-2
CARVIGLAEQETQYF
TGCGCCAGGGTGATAGGACTAGCGGAACAAGAGACCCAGTACTTC
>TRBJ1-2|TRBD1|-|TRBV29-1
CSVGPHQDRDYGYTF
TGCAGCGTTGGTCCCCACCAGGACAGGGACTATGGCTACACCTTC
>TRBJ2-2|-|-|TRBV5-1
CASSSDSNDANTGELFF
TGCGCCAGCAGCTCCGACAGCAATGACGCGAACACCGGGGAGCTGTTTTTT
>TRBJ2-5|TRBD2|-|TRBV7-9
CASSDQAGQETQYF
TGTGCCAGCAGCGACCAAGCGGGACAAGAGACCCAGTACTTC
>TRBJ2-3|TRBD1|once|TRBV6-1
CASSDRWGQGVADTQYF
TGTGCCAGCAGTGACAGGTGGGGACAGGGGGTGGCAGATACGCAGTATTTT
>TRBJ1-1|-|-|TRBV28
CASSWDGLNTEAFF
TGTGCCAGCAGCTGGGACGGATTGAACACTGAAGCTTTCTTT
>TRBJ2-7|TRBD1|-|TRBV19
CASSTDRESRQYF
TGTGCCAGTAGTACGGACAGGGAAAGCCGGCAGTACTTC
>TRBJ2-2|-|-|TRBV15
CATSRGKSVTGELFF
TGTGCCACCAGCAGAGGAAAATCAGTGACCGGGGAGCTGTTTTTT
>TRBJ2-3|TRBD2|-|TRBV5-8
CASSSGTSGSADTQYF
TGTGCCAGCAGCTCGGGGACTAGCGGGAGCGCAGATACGCAGTATTTT
>TRBJ1-1|-|-|TRBV19
CASSIRTAANTEAFF
TGTGCCAGTAGTATCCGGACAGCTGCGAACACTGAAGCTTTCTTT
>TRBJ2-7|-|-|TRBV6-5
CASSYSAGPRSYEQYF
TGTGCCAGCAGTTACTCGGCGGGCCCCCGATCCTACGAGCAGTACTTC
>TRBJ2-3|-|-|TRBV7-9
CASSDQWDTDTQYF
TGTGCCAGCAGCGACCAGTGGGACACAGATACGCAGTATTTT
>TRBJ2-2|-|-|TRBV7-9
CASSLSEFTGELFF
TGTGCCAGCAGCTTATCAGAATTCACCGGGGAGCTGTTTTTT
>TRBJ2-2|-|-|TRBV5-1
CASRGFPLNTGELFF
TGCGCCAGCAGAGGGTTCCCCCTAAACACCGGGGAGCTGTTTTTT
>TRBJ2-4|-|-|TRBV7-8
CASSLDRSIQYF
TGTGCCAGCAGCTTAGACAGGTCGATTCAGTACTTC
>TRBJ1-1|-|-|TRBV6-5
CASTPAGVSTEAFF
TGTGCCAGCACCCCAGCCGGGGTTTCGACTGAAGCTTTCTTT
>TRBJ2-2|TRBD1|-|TRBV7-2
CASSLPDRTTGELFF
TGTGCCAGCAGCCTCCCGGACAGGACGACCGGGGAGCTGTTTTTT
>TRBJ2-1|TRBD2|few|TRBV13
CASSPGTSGNNEQFF
TGTGCCAGCAGCCCCGGGACTAGCGGGAACAATGAGCAGTTCTTC
>TRBJ2-1|-|-|TRBV7-2
CASGGHNEQFF
TGTGCCAGCGGGGGTCACAATGAGCAGTTCTTC